The rows below give T cell receptor beta chains drawn from one sample of a study of blood T cell repertoires in COVID-19. TCRdb keeps only in-frame clones here, not all; method: immunoSEQ multiplex PCR. The sample shows under 250,000 clones, more than 70% of them seen only once. The specimen was peripheral blood. All receptors come from a man of 80 years or more with acute or convalescent COVID-19. The CDR3 runs from the conserved cysteine through the conserved F or W.

>TRBV21-1
CASSKSGTDNYEQYF
>TRBV7-9
CASSANDRGTGNTIYF
>TRBV5-1
CASSLNSGAPPGNTIYF
>TRBV5-6
CASSRARQRLNTEAFF
>TRBV28
CASRTPQGNTIYF
>TRBV19
CASSTPQDSPLHF
>TRBV2
CASSDLRDRANFQYF
>TRBV7-2
CASSYGQSEQYF
>TRBV3-1/TRBV3-2
CASSQVEDSSGGYTF
>TRBV5-1
CASSFTGEGNTIYF
>TRBV5-1
CASSPPGGGSTDTQYF
>TRBV6-5
CASTRGQGLAGYTF